The clone carrying this T cell receptor (beta chain) appeared many times. Antigen unknown. This specimen comes from a study of T cells after yellow fever vaccination. Template switching by 5'RACE produced TCR cDNA, adding a universal primer site and UMIs. TCRdb called the 5' RACE reads again in MiXCR, with one record for every CDR3 protein. The sample has roughly 68,000 distinct CDR3 sequences; about 6% are singletons. The CDR3 length is 13 residues. Looked up from germline, CDR1 is MDHEN and CDR2 is SYDVKM. V lost 5 bases, J lost 6 bases, and 4 bases stayed unmatched. Study-wide findings and caveats: High-abundance clonotypes from the bulk population could contaminate FACS-sorted repertoires. Re-detected after boosting: most primary clones, about 96% of CD4 and about 85% of CD8.

The rearrangement joins TRBV28 to TRBJ2-7; TRBD1 matches at 10 bases. The sample consisted of CD8+ T cells sorted from PBMCs, taken around 45 days after the first yellow fever vaccination. This receptor was identified in a man aged 18-30 years who received the YFV17D yellow fever vaccine. This CDR3 reads CASSPGTGVEQYV. The DNA for the CDR3 is TGTGCCAGCAGTCCCGGGACAGGGGTCGAGCAGTACGTC.